This T cell receptor beta chain was profiled in a study of cytomegalovirus exposure and HLA in healthy donors. Study overall: Tens of millions of unique TCRs, all from HLA-typed donors, were included in an early release of the data. Study-level results: V- and J-gene trimming in TCR beta was tied to a missense DCLRE1C variant by an analysis performed later. Diagnosis of cytomegalovirus status made by the classifier reportedly showed high specificity and sensitivity. Most TCR sequences were uncommon, yet certain public TCRs appeared in many donors.

A note on this clone: The target antigen is unknown.

The PCR used 60 Vbeta and 13 Jbeta primers. The protocol was immunoSEQ multiplex PCR, while the TCRdb copy is restricted to in-frame clones and leaves out a portion. Seen here are some 160,000 clones, over 80% observed once, and the top ten hold 1.5% to 1.7%. Unmatched junction bases numbered 4, after V lost 6 bases and J lost 4 bases. Germline V gives CDR1 SNHLY, CDR2 FYNNEI. This CDR3 is built from 13 residues. V usage is TRBV2 and J usage is TRBJ1-1, with 8 bases matching TRBD1. The origin of this receptor is a young woman in good health and CMV-seronegative. The source material was PBMCs. Here the CDR3 reads CASRDRDATEAFF. CDR3 coding DNA: TGTGCCAGCAGGGACAGGGACGCCACTGAAGCTTTCTTT. Together with reference TRBV2 and TRBJ1-1, the CDR3 gives the full variable domain: EPEVTQTPSHQVTQMGQEVILRCVPISNHLYFYWYRQILGQKVEFLVSFYNNEISEKSEIFDDQFSVERPDGSNFTLKIRSTKLEDSAMYFCASRDRDATEAFFGQGTRLTVV.